This T cell receptor (beta chain) was sequenced in a study of beta chain features in type 1 diabetes. Regarding the study as a whole: Among all four CD4+ subsets, Type 1 diabetes patients had TCRB CDR3s that were moderately but significantly shorter. Since sequencing was performed on cDNA, cells with high TCR expression could be over-represented. Naive, central memory and regulatory TCRB repertoires appeared more similar among patients than healthy donors.

Trimming removed 2 bases from V and 1 base from J, with 8 bases in between. This CDR3 contains 13 residues. The germline gives CDR1 GTSNPN, CDR2 SVGIG (reference sequence). Every bit of the isolated RNA underwent reverse transcription, so sequencing read expressed TCRB transcripts. Here immunoSEQ multiplex PCR was the method, and the copy in TCRdb shows in-frame clones only, minus some. The table lists hundreds of thousands of clones, roughly 13% of them singletons. This clone was detected only a few times. Antigen specificity is unknown. Sequencing was carried out using naive CD4+ T cells from blood. The receptor was isolated from a man aged 18 to 30 with type 1 diabetes. This sequence joins TRBV30 and TRBJ2-5, with a weak D call TRBD1 (5 bases). DNA for the CDR3: TGTGCCTGGAGTTATGGGGCCCAAGAGACCCAGTACTTC. The encoded protein is CAWSYGAQETQYF.